This is a list of T cell receptor beta chains from one sample in a study of Ad26.COV2.S vaccination and SARS-CoV-2 variants. TCRdb's copy holds only in-frame clones and misses some; the assay was immunoSEQ multiplex PCR. The sample holds hundreds of thousands of clones; 80% to 90% are singletons and the top ten take around 1.4%. Source: peripheral blood, taken in a trial of Ad26.COV2.S vaccine versus placebo. The receptors originated from a person between 18 and 60 years old who received the Ad26.COV2.S COVID-19 vaccine or a placebo. Each CDR3 is given with its conserved first and last residue. The D gene is left open where the match is weak. Clone sizes are given selectively: once, few, many, or a class where the clone is expanded.

CDR3 length,D gene,V gene,clone size,J gene,CDR3 protein,CDR3 DNA
14,TRBD2,TRBV20-1,-,TRBJ2-1,CSASSGFAYNEQFF,TGCAGTGCTAGTAGCGGGTTCGCCTACAATGAGCAGTTCTTC
14,-,TRBV7-9,once,TRBJ1-1,CASSLGLGGSEAFF,TGTGCCAGCAGCTTAGGGCTAGGGGGGTCCGAAGCTTTCTTT
14,-,TRBV2,-,TRBJ2-7,CASSEEGAGYEQYF,TGTGCCAGCAGTGAAGAGGGGGCGGGGTACGAGCAGTACTTC
14,-,TRBV18,-,TRBJ2-5,CASSPPGPWETQYF,TGTGCCAGCTCACCCCCGGGACCGTGGGAGACCCAGTACTTC
13,-,TRBV18,-,TRBJ2-2,CASSPRETGELFF,TGTGCCAGCTCACCCAGGGAAACCGGGGAGCTGTTTTTT
15,-,TRBV4-3,-,TRBJ2-1,CASSQGLFPYHEQFF,TGCGCCAGCAGCCAAGGTCTGTTCCCTTACCATGAGCAGTTCTTC
14,-,TRBV23-1,-,TRBJ2-2,CASSPSVGPGELFF,TGCGCCAGCAGTCCCAGCGTGGGACCCGGGGAGCTGTTTTTT
13,-,TRBV14,few,TRBJ1-2,CASSSTEYYGYTF,TGTGCCAGCAGCTCAACCGAGTACTATGGCTACACCTTC
13,-,TRBV7-6,-,TRBJ2-1,CASSPDLRGEQFF,TGTGCCAGCAGCCCTGACCTACGGGGTGAGCAGTTCTTC
15,-,TRBV2,-,TRBJ1-4,CASSEERRASEKLFF,TGTGCCAGCAGTGAAGAACGGAGGGCGAGTGAAAAACTGTTTTTT
11,-,TRBV6-6,-,TRBJ1-5,CASRHNQPQHF,TGTGCCAGCAGGCATAATCAGCCCCAGCATTTT
17,TRBD2,TRBV4-2,-,TRBJ2-7,CASSPYAGASGEYEQYF,TGTGCCAGCAGCCCCTACGCCGGGGCTAGCGGGGAGTACGAGCAGTACTTC
16,TRBD2,TRBV27,-,TRBJ2-7,CASNSLAGGPNYEQYF,TGTGCCAGCAATAGTCTAGCGGGAGGGCCCAATTACGAGCAGTACTTC
13,TRBD1,TRBV12-3/TRBV12-4,-,TRBJ2-5,CAGYRGLQETQYF,TGTGCCGGGTACAGGGGGCTACAAGAGACCCAGTACTTC
15,TRBD1,TRBV30,-,TRBJ1-4,CAWSGTGGAYEKLFF,TGTGCCTGGAGCGGGACAGGGGGCGCTTATGAAAAACTGTTTTTT